These 2 T cell receptor beta chains share one sample of origin, sequenced in a study of T cells in Graves' hyperthyroidism and ophthalmopathy. Amplification yielded TCR beta CDR3 regions, with RNA transcripts as the source. A set of HTBI primers served as the primers for a first-round RT-PCR of the TCR CDR3. TCRdb itself ran the multiplex PCR reads through MiXCR, one entry per CDR3 protein. In the table there are more than 600,000 distinct CDR3 sequences, about 17% of which are singletons. Sequencing used blood. The source of these receptors is a man between 18 and 29 years old with Graves' hyperthyroidism.

This clonotype was seen more than once but under ten times. This chain joins TRBV25-1 and TRBJ1-2; D is undetermined. This CDR3 is 12 amino acids long. Trimming stripped 7 bases from V and 2 bases from J, with 8 bases between. Looked up from germline, CDR1 is MGHDK and CDR2 is SYGVNS. CDR3 nucleotide sequence: TGTGCCAGCAAAGGATTAAACTATGGCTACACCTTC. Amino acids: CASKGLNYGYTF.

This clonotype was detected ten times or more. CDR3: CASSPGQGGTEAFF. CDR3 bases: TGTGCCAGCAGCCCCGGGCAGGGAGGCACTGAAGCTTTCTTT. The chain employs TRBV28 and TRBJ1-1; D possibly corresponds to TRBD1 (5 bases). Germline V gene data show CDR1 as MDHEN and CDR2 as SYDVKM. V lost 6 bases, J lost 4 bases, and 15 bases lay in between. CDR3 length equals 14 residues.